A single T cell receptor beta chain is shown here with its context. This receptor's antigen is unknown. No qualities accompany the bases; no much larger clone lies one base away. Based on the germline V gene (reference sequence), the CDR1 and CDR2 sequences are SEHNR and FQNEAQ. Relative to germline, V is 8 bases shorter and J is 2 bases shorter, with 13 bases between their ends. From the cysteine through the phenylalanine, the CDR3 covers 13 amino acids. The CDR3 DNA has 39 bases and is translated from base 1. The data are from a study of blood T cell repertoires in COVID-19 (dated by TCRdb to about 2020). In terms of the full investigation: Samples from collaborators originated in the United States, Italy and Spain and spanned both the acute and convalescent phases of COVID-19. The repertoires were made available in a free public database intended to serve as a resource for research on the immune response to SARS-CoV-2. The prospective study material was composed of cDNA or gDNA derived from T cells, B-cell-depleted T cells, or PBMCs. Where HLA class I and class II types were available, the types were taken from metadata supplied by the sample provider, not from assay-based typing. Samples came from the ongoing ImmuneRACE study (first 160 participants) plus 1,254 subjects from 6 global collaborators. A de-identified subject ID, COVID-19 status, age in years and sex were almost always included in the sample metadata. Deeply sampled blood TCRbeta repertoires from subjects exposed to, actively infected with, or recovered from COVID-19 were included in the dataset. Overall study outcomes, separate from this receptor: The amount of clinical and demographic metadata varied by source and participant and was provided uncurated.

The collaborating institutions used their own protocols to collect whole blood in K2EDTA tubes. For TCRbeta analysis, collaborators shipped samples as frozen whole blood, isolated PBMCs, or DNA extracted from either of those sample types. TCRbeta CDR3 regions were amplified from genomic DNA using the immunoSEQ Assay, a bias-controlled multiplex PCR. The authors' analysis ran thus. Within the assay, amplification of reference gene primers was used to estimate how many nucleated cells each sample contained. To quantify the absolute abundance of each unique TCRbeta CDR3 rearrangement, sequence reads were collapsed and filtered. For each sample, productive Simpson clonality was calculated by taking the square root of Simpson's diversity index across productive rearrangements. TCRdb retrieved this table from immuneACCESS and kept in-frame rearrangements only. Not all clones are present; in checked studies, unresolved V genes account for under half, and no reason is known for the remainder. D and trimming come from the DNA, and the V and J calls and clone size come from that table. The sample table lists about 220,000 clones, 75% to 85% of them with a count of one. The ten largest clones add up to roughly 13% of the sample.

Recombination linked TRBV7-9 to TRBJ2-7, with no reliable assignment of the D segment. The TCR comes from a human donor in a cohort sampled during active COVID-19. Sequencing input: peripheral blood. The sequenced DNA: TGTGCCAGCGCGACCCCTACTACCTACGAGCAGTACTTC. Its coded protein is CASATPTTYEQYF.